The source of this T cell receptor (beta chain) is a study of graft-versus-host responses after intestinal transplantation. To note about this clone: Its antigen remains unknown.

Produced via immunoSEQ multiplex PCR; TCRdb's table is partial and in-frame only. The sample consists of over 75,000 clones, around 93% of them appearing once. The germline CDR1 and CDR2 sequences are SQVTM and ANQGSEA. CDR3 size: 15 residues. Trimming left V 4 bases short and J 0 bases short, with 12 bases between. The rearrangement links TRBV29-1 to TRBJ2-2; D ambiguous. Sequenced material: unstimulated CD8+ T cells sorted from spleen or lymph node cells, taken before transplant. The source is a human donor who was the organ donor for an intestinal transplant. The DNA of the CDR3 is TGCAGCGTTGTAACCACTAACGCGAACACCGGGGAGCTGTTTTTT. Translation: CSVVTTNANTGELFF.